The entry below gives a single T cell receptor beta chain sequence along with its context. The junction departs from the called germline gene at one end, perhaps through a read error. The sample is drawn from a study of tumor and adjacent non-tumor tissue in lung cancer. RNA was extracted from bulk tissue without any cell sorting. This non-tumor lung sample came from over 3 cm beyond the tumor edge. The CDR3 is 17 residues long. The germline V gene encodes CDR1 SGHRS and CDR2 YFSETQ. TCRbeta libraries were built with three rounds of nested PCR, modified from ARM-PCR. TCRdb fed the multiplex PCR reads into MiXCR, producing one record per CDR3 protein. Among about 90,000 distinct CDR3 sequences, more than 65% were seen once, and the ten largest hold just over 20%.

The chain carries TRBV5-1 and TRBJ1-2, with TRBD1 matching over 7 bases. The receptor's source is a woman in her forties or fifties with non-small cell lung cancer. Specimen: distant non-tumor lung tissue. The CDR3 bases are TGTGCCAGCAGCTTAAACCCGGGACAGCCGTATGTAACGGGCTACACTTTC. Its translation: CASSLNPGQPYVTGYTF.